This is a list of T cell receptor beta chains from one sample in a study of T cells in Graves' hyperthyroidism and ophthalmopathy. MiXCR was run by TCRdb on the multiplex PCR reads, yielding one entry per CDR3 protein. The sample consists of about 600,000 distinct CDR3 sequences, about 14% of them appearing once. The sequenced sample was blood. The receptor source for this set is a woman aged 45 to 65 with Graves' ophthalmopathy. CDR3s include the opening cysteine and the closing phenylalanine or tryptophan. Fields, in order: CDR3 DNA, CDR3 protein, V gene, D gene, clone size, J gene. The D gene is left open where the match is weak. A clone size is listed for some rows: how often the clone was seen (once, few, many), or a class if it is expanded.

TGTGCCAGCAGCCCGCTTCGAGCGGCAGGACCTAATGAGCAGTTCTTC	CASSPLRAAGPNEQFF	TRBV13	-	many	TRBJ2-1
TGCGCCAGCAGCTTGGAAGGGACTAGCCGCTCCTACGAGCAGTACTTC	CASSLEGTSRSYEQYF	TRBV5-1	TRBD2	many	TRBJ2-7
TGTGCCAGCAGTTTCCAACAGGCAGTCTCTGGAAACACCATATATTTT	CASSFQQAVSGNTIYF	TRBV7-2	-	-	TRBJ1-3
TGCAGTGCCCGCCAGACAGGGTCTGGCACAGATACGCAGTATTTT	CSARQTGSGTDTQYF	TRBV20-1	TRBD1	many	TRBJ2-3
TGTGCCAGCAGCCCTACAGGGGGCCCCCAAGAGACCCAGTACTTC	CASSPTGGPQETQYF	TRBV7-9	TRBD1	-	TRBJ2-5
TGTGCCAGCAGCTTAGCAATAGGGGTTGGTGAGCAGTTCTTC	CASSLAIGVGEQFF	TRBV11-3	-	many	TRBJ2-1
TGTGCCAGCAGCTTAAGCCAGGGGTATGGCTACACCTTC	CASSLSQGYGYTF	TRBV11-2	-	many	TRBJ1-2
TGTGCCAGCAGAAAAGGACAGGGGGGTGAGCAGTTCTTC	CASRKGQGGEQFF	TRBV6-2/TRBV6-3	TRBD1	-	TRBJ2-1
TGTGCCAGCAGCTTAGCTAGCGGGACAGCGAACTATGGCTACACCTTC	CASSLASGTANYGYTF	TRBV7-2	TRBD1	many	TRBJ1-2
TGCAGTGCTAGTCGAACAGGGACAGGGATCCAGCCCCAGCATTTT	CSASRTGTGIQPQHF	TRBV20-1	TRBD1	-	TRBJ1-5
TGTGCCAGCACGGACCGGGACCCCTCGAACACCGGGGAGCTGTTTTTT	CASTDRDPSNTGELFF	TRBV6-2/TRBV6-3	-	many	TRBJ2-2
TGTGCCAGCAGTCCAGACAGGGATGTACGCAATCAGCCCCAGCATTTT	CASSPDRDVRNQPQHF	TRBV27	TRBD1	many	TRBJ1-5
TGTGCCAGCAGCGCCTACCCCGGGACTAGCGTCGACAATGAGCAGTTCTTC	CASSAYPGTSVDNEQFF	TRBV7-2	TRBD2	few	TRBJ2-1
TGTGCCAGCAGCCAAGAGGAGGTGGGGACGGAGAACACTGAAGCTTTCTTT	CASSQEEVGTENTEAFF	TRBV3-2	-	many	TRBJ1-1
TGCAGTGCTCTGGGGGCTAGCGGGAGGGCCAGGGTTGAGCAGTTCTTC	CSALGASGRARVEQFF	TRBV20-1	TRBD2	-	TRBJ2-1
TGTGCCAGCAGCCCTTCGACTAGCGGGAGGGTTCAAGAGACCCAGTACTTC	CASSPSTSGRVQETQYF	TRBV5-4	TRBD2	-	TRBJ2-5
TGTGCCAGCAGTTTATACCGGGACAGGGGCCTGTACTTC	CASSLYRDRGLYF	TRBV28	TRBD1	many	TRBJ2-5
TGCAGTGCTAGGGGGTCCGGAAATAGCAATCAGCCCCAGCATTTT	CSARGSGNSNQPQHF	TRBV20-1	-	few	TRBJ1-5
TGTGCCAGCAGTGAAGGTCCGAGGATGTCCTACAATGAGCAGTTCTTC	CASSEGPRMSYNEQFF	TRBV6-1	-	many	TRBJ2-1
TGTGCCAGCAGTGGCTATCGGGACAGGGGTCAGCCCCAGCATTTT	CASSGYRDRGQPQHF	TRBV6-1	TRBD1	few	TRBJ1-5
TGTGCCAGCAGCATAGGGGGCTTAGACATTCAGTACTTC	CASSIGGLDIQYF	TRBV7-2	TRBD1	many	TRBJ2-4
TGTGCCAGCAGTCCTTGGCGGGCCTACGAGCAGTACTTC	CASSPWRAYEQYF	TRBV7-2	-	many	TRBJ2-7
TGTGCCAGCAGTTTAACGACAGGGCGGGGAAACACCATATATTTT	CASSLTTGRGNTIYF	TRBV28	TRBD1	few	TRBJ1-3
TGTGCCAGCAGTTTGATGGGGAAGCAGTTCTTC	CASSLMGKQFF	TRBV12-3/TRBV12-4	-	many	TRBJ2-1
TGTGCCAGCAGCCGACAGAACAGGCACTTAGAGACCCAGTACTTC	CASSRQNRHLETQYF	TRBV11-1	-	many	TRBJ2-5
TGTGCCAGCAGTTCCACCCTGGGGGGCGGCTCCTACAATGAGCAGTTCTTC	CASSSTLGGGSYNEQFF	TRBV28	-	many	TRBJ2-1
TGTGCCAGCAGTTGGGACGGAGCCACAGATACGCAGTATTTT	CASSWDGATDTQYF	TRBV12-3/TRBV12-4	-	many	TRBJ2-3
TGTGCCAGCTCCTTACAACTTCCCAGGGGTACAGATACGCAGTATTTT	CASSLQLPRGTDTQYF	TRBV12-3/TRBV12-4	-	few	TRBJ2-3
TGTGCCAGCAGCTTAGGTCTTTGGATGAGGGGGCAAGAGACCCAGTACTTC	CASSLGLWMRGQETQYF	TRBV7-2	-	many	TRBJ2-5
TGTGCCACCAGTGATTCTCGGAATGAGCAGTTCTTC	CATSDSRNEQFF	TRBV24-1	-	many	TRBJ2-1
TGTGCCAGCAGCCTGGACAGCTTTAACATTCAGTACTTC	CASSLDSFNIQYF	TRBV5-6	-	many	TRBJ2-4
TGTGCCAGCGCACTCCGGGACATTAGCAATCAGCCCCAGCATTTT	CASALRDISNQPQHF	TRBV12-3/TRBV12-4	-	many	TRBJ1-5
TGCAGTGCTAGATTCCCCTCCCGCACAGATACGCAGTATTTT	CSARFPSRTDTQYF	TRBV20-1	-	few	TRBJ2-3
TGTGCCAGCAGCTACAGGCGGGGCTTCTATGGCTACACCTTC	CASSYRRGFYGYTF	TRBV6-1	-	many	TRBJ1-2
TGTGCCAGTACCTTAGGATCTAGCGGGAATGAGCAGTTCTTC	CASTLGSSGNEQFF	TRBV19	TRBD2	-	TRBJ2-1
TGTGCCAGCAGGACTGGACCCGGAGAAGCTTTCTTT	CASRTGPGEAFF	TRBV12-3/TRBV12-4	-	many	TRBJ1-1
TGTGCCAGTAGTAGCCCCATCCGTAGGAGGACCCAGTACTTC	CASSSPIRRRTQYF	TRBV19	-	few	TRBJ2-5
TGTGCCACCAGTGCCACAGGGGGTAGGACTTGCGGGAGTTCCGGGGAGCTGTTTTTT	CATSATGGRTCGSSGELFF	TRBV24-1	-	-	TRBJ2-2
TGTGCCAGCAGTGTTCTGGGACTAGCGGGAGGATCCTACGAGCAGTACTTC	CASSVLGLAGGSYEQYF	TRBV2	TRBD2	many	TRBJ2-7
TGTGCCAGCAGTTTTGAGGGGGAGACCCAGTACTTC	CASSFEGETQYF	TRBV28	-	many	TRBJ2-5
TGTGCCAGCAGTTCGTACGCAGACAGGGAATACTACGAGCAGTACTTC	CASSSYADREYYEQYF	TRBV6-2/TRBV6-3	TRBD1	many	TRBJ2-7
TGTGCCAGCTCACCTGTAAGGGCAGATACGCAGTATTTT	CASSPVRADTQYF	TRBV18	-	many	TRBJ2-3
TGTGCCAGCAGTTCTCAGCGGGACTGGACAGATACGCAGTATTTT	CASSSQRDWTDTQYF	TRBV27	TRBD2	many	TRBJ2-3
TGTGCCAGCAGCTCACCGGGACTAGCCACCTACGAGCAGTACTTC	CASSSPGLATYEQYF	TRBV7-9	TRBD2	many	TRBJ2-7
TGTGCCAGCCGAAACCGGGATTACAATGAGCAGTTCTTC	CASRNRDYNEQFF	TRBV27	-	many	TRBJ2-1
TGTGCCAGCAGTGAGGGCACAGCGGTAGCCAAAAACATTCAGTACTTC	CASSEGTAVAKNIQYF	TRBV28	-	many	TRBJ2-4